This entry concerns a single T cell receptor (beta chain). A junction end diverges from the germline sequence, so it may reflect a read error. The data were obtained in a study of blood T cell repertoires in COVID-19. The CDR3 extends over 16 amino acids. Germline V lookup: CDR1 LNHDA, CDR2 SQIVND (reference sequence). The data were produced by immunoSEQ multiplex PCR, yet TCRdb's version contains in-frame clones alone and is incomplete. The sample yields about 150,000 clones, around 79% seen once. V gene TRBV19 combines with J gene TRBJ2-2, with 7 bases aligning to TRBD1. Sequenced sample: peripheral blood. The receptor was isolated from a man in his fifties with active or convalescent COVID-19. The CDR3 spells CASSIEQGEGHRGAVF. CDR3 sequence (DNA): TGTGCCAGTAGTATAGAGCAGGGGGAAGGTCACCGGGGAGCTGTTTTT.